Below, one T cell receptor beta chain is given with its context. Sequencing was performed with immunoSEQ multiplex PCR; in TCRdb, only in-frame clones are kept and a portion is missing. The top ten hold 3.2% of the sample, which has 120,000 to 150,000 clones, around 90% seen once. The source of the sample is a study of control samples from healthy donors and cancer patients. The CDR3 is 14 amino acids. Germline V gene data show CDR1 as MNHEY and CDR2 as SVGAGI. The V and J ends lost 5 bases and 8 bases respectively, with 16 bases between them. The rearrangement uses TRBV6-5 and TRBJ1-3; D unclear. The TCR was taken from a man aged 25-45 years in good health. What was sequenced was blood. CDR3 in DNA: TGTGCCAGCAGTCCCGGGATTAATCGGGACACCATATATTTT. This gives the protein CASSPGINRDTIYF.